This TCR beta chain was found in a study of blood T cell repertoires in COVID-19. Overall study: The origin of the acute and convalescent COVID-19 samples was the United States, Italy and Spain. Nucleic acid was either cDNA or gDNA, and it came from T cells, B-cell-depleted T cells, or PBMCs.

Assay: immunoSEQ multiplex PCR; the TCRdb copy retains only in-frame clones and omits some. The sample consists of under 95,000 clones, approximately 80% of them appearing once. This clonotype originated in a man between 65 and 85 years old with acute or convalescent COVID-19. The material sequenced was peripheral blood.

CDR3 nucleotide sequence: TGTGGAAAACGCGCTGAAGCTTTCTTT. Translating gives CGKRAEAFF. This chain uses TRBV12-2 with TRBJ1-1. TRBV12-2 is given as a pseudogene. The CDR3 consists of 9 residues.